The 6 T cell receptor beta chains presented below share a single source sample, sequenced in a study of blood T cell dynamics during melanoma immunotherapy. Time point noted: pre-treatment baseline. Measured with immunoSEQ multiplex PCR; TCRdb has only the in-frame clones, and not every one. The sample holds about 6,300 clones, 80% to 95% seen once. Specimen: cell-free DNA from blood, collected from a patient treated with checkpoint blockade. Receptors originate from a human donor with melanoma.

This clone is a singleton in its sample. This chain uses TRBV21-1 with TRBJ1-4. TRBV21-1 is marked as a pseudogene. The CDR3 is 18 residues long. The CDR3 region has the DNA TGTGCCAGCAGCAAAGCAAGGCTTCTCAACTTTTCTAATGAAAAACTGTTTTTT. Translating gives CASSKARLLNFSNEKLFF.

This chain links TRBV2 with TRBJ2-5; 9 bases are shared with TRBD1. The V gene end was trimmed by 7 bases and the J gene end by 5 bases; junction bases not matched to a gene: 11. The length of the CDR3 is 15 residues. Germline CDR1 is SNHLY and CDR2 is FYNNEI. The chain's CDR3 is CASKQSRQGVETQYF. The CDR3 DNA is TGTGCCAGCAAGCAAAGTAGACAGGGGGTTGAGACCCAGTACTTC.

V usage is TRBV25-1 and J usage is TRBJ1-1; TRBD1 matches at 8 bases. In germline, CDR1 is MGHDK, CDR2 SYGVNS. The CDR3 length is 13 residues. V trimming: 3 bases; J trimming: 7 bases; junction bases outside the gene matches: 4. The CDR3 reads CASSEDRVIEAFF. The DNA for the CDR3 is TGTGCCAGCAGTGAGGACAGGGTGATTGAAGCTTTCTTT.

The V call is TRBV9, the J call TRBJ1-4; D unclear. Trimming removed 5 bases from V and 6 bases from J, with 17 bases in between. The germline V gene has CDR1 SGDLS and CDR2 YYNGEE. There are 15 residues in the CDR3. The CDR3 DNA follows: TGTGCCAGCAGTTTCTCAGGACGGGCCTATGAAAAACTGTTTTTT. The encoded protein is CASSFSGRAYEKLFF.

This chain connects TRBV12-1 to TRBJ1-4; the table's D call, TRBD1, has no DNA check behind it. TRBV12-1 is a documented pseudogene. The length of the CDR3 is 15 residues. The CDR3 DNA follows: TGTGCCAGCAGCCCGAGACAGGATATAAATGAAAAACTGTTTTTT. As protein: CASSPRQDINEKLFF.

The rearrangement joins TRBV19 to TRBJ1-1, with D unresolved. The germline V and J ends were trimmed by 7 bases and 4 bases, with 10 bases remaining between them. CDR3 length equals 12 residues. Germline V gene data show CDR1 as LNHDA and CDR2 as SQIVND (reference sequence). Written as DNA, the CDR3 is TGTGCCAGTACGAATCGGTTCACTGAAGCTTTCTTT. Translated: CASTNRFTEAFF.